The entry that follows covers one T cell receptor beta chain sequence. The antigen remains unidentified. This record belongs to a study of T cell clonotyping in hematopoietic cell transplantation. Only in-frame clones appear in the TCRdb table, and some are missing; sequencing was by immunoSEQ multiplex PCR. The top ten hold around 1.5% of the sample, which has tens of thousands of clones, 85% to 95% seen once. Germline CDR1 is LGHNA and CDR2 is YSLEER. Trimming shortened V by 5 bases and J by 9 bases, and 14 bases separated the two germline ends. This CDR3 is built from 14 residues. Time point denoted: recipient sample about 28 days before transplant, after cytoreduction. Blood collection times were about day -28 and days 30, 100, 180 posttransplant. Findings and limits, study-wide: Higher Inverse Simpson Index values in graft donor and pretransplant recipient predicted broader posttransplant TCR diversity. At the given depth, recipient repertoires were over 97% de novo clonotypes. After transplant, recipient diversity fell while pathologically expanded clonotypes grew through day 180.

This clonotype was obtained from a man aged 35 to 55 with chronic myeloid leukemia. Some clones in this sample may be carry-over from other donors' samples. The chain employs TRBV4-3 and TRBJ1-6; D is ambiguous. The source was peripheral blood mononuclear cells, collected before stem cell transplant. In nucleotides, the CDR3 is TGCGCCAGCAGCGTGTGGCAGTCGGGTTCACCCCTCCACTTT. It is translated as CASSVWQSGSPLHF.